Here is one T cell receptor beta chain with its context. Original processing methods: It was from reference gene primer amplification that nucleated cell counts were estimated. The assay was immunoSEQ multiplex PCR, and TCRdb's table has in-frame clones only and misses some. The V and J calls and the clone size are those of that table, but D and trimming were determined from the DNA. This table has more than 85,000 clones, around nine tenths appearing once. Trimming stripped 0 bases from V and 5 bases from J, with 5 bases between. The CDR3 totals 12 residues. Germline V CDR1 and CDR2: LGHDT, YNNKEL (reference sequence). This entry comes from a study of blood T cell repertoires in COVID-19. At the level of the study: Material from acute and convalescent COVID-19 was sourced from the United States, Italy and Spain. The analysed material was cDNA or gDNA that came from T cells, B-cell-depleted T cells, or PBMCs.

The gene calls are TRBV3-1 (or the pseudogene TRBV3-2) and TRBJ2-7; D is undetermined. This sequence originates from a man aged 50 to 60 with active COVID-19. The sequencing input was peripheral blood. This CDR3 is CASSQDFHEQYF. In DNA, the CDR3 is TGTGCCAGCAGCCAAGACTTCCACGAGCAGTACTTC.